This entry lists 26 T cell receptor beta chains sequenced from one sample in a study of shared clonotypes between healthy human individuals. This table comes from immunoSEQ multiplex PCR, and its TCRdb copy is limited to in-frame clones, with some not included. The data show roughly 400,000 clones, with 95% to 97% seen just once and more than 0.3% held by the top ten. Specimen: memory CD8+ T cells sorted from blood. Documented subset: CD45RO+ cells pooled with CCR7-negative TemRA cells. The receptors shown here come from a man aged 25-45 years in good health.

On this clone itself: This same CDR3 is encoded by further DNA sequences in the sample. The chain employs TRBV28 and TRBJ1-4, with unresolved D. Trimming stripped 2 bases from V and 7 bases from J, with 2 bases between. The CDR3 is 11 amino acids. Germline CDR1 MDHEN, CDR2 SYDVKM. The CDR3 region is CASSLGEKLFF. CDR3 coding DNA: TGTGCCAGCAGTTTAGGTGAAAAACTGTTTTTT.

The DNA for the CDR3 is TGTGCCAGCAGACAGGACGGTTCTGGAAACACCATATATTTT. Translating it yields CASRQDGSGNTIYF. This chain uses TRBV6-5 with TRBJ1-3; possible D gene TRBD1, 5 bases. The V gene lost 6 bases and the J gene lost 1 base, with 10 bases spanning the gap. The germline V gene encodes CDR1 MNHEY and CDR2 SVGAGI. The length of the CDR3 is 14 residues.

The genes are TRBV5-6 and TRBJ2-1, with 9 bases that match TRBD2. Per the germline V gene, CDR1 is SGHDT and CDR2 is YYEEEE. This CDR3 region has 15 residues. V was clipped by 2 bases and J by 8 bases; unmatched bases: 8. CDR3: CASSFLAGVGDEQFF. The CDR3 region has the DNA TGTGCCAGCAGCTTCTTAGCGGGAGTGGGCGATGAGCAGTTCTTC.

This chain's CDR3 is CSARPHPRAFF. CDR3 bases: TGCAGTGCTAGACCCCATCCGAGAGCTTTCTTT. The chain is built from TRBV20-1 and TRBJ1-1; D uncertain. V was cut by 2 bases and J by 10 bases, with 11 bases left in between. The CDR3 has 11 amino acids. Germline V gene lookup returns CDR1 DFQATT and CDR2 SNEGSKA (reference sequence).

The chain couples TRBV5-5 to TRBJ2-1; 9 bases align to TRBD2. The CDR3 contains 19 residues. V dropped 2 bases and J dropped 8; count of bases not matched to a gene: 20. The germline gives CDR1 SGHKS, CDR2 YYEKEE (reference sequence). The CDR3 sequence: CASSFYPSQISGRMDEQFF. DNA of the CDR3: TGTGCCAGCAGCTTTTACCCTTCCCAGATTAGCGGGAGAATGGATGAGCAGTTCTTC.

The chain recombines TRBV10-3 with TRBJ1-1; D not resolved. Germline V lookup: CDR1 ENHRY, CDR2 SYGVKD. The CDR3 has 11 amino acids. V shed 6 bases and J shed 4 bases, with 6 bases lying between them. For the CDR3, the DNA is TGTGCCATCAGGGAGCTCACTGAAGCTTTCTTT. It yields the protein CAIRELTEAFF.

The chain couples TRBV18 to TRBJ2-7; tentatively, D is TRBD2 (6 bases). The CDR3 is 16 amino acids. CDR1 KGHSH and CDR2 LQKENI come from the germline V gene. The V end was cut by 3 bases, the J end by 3 bases, with 18 bases between. This CDR3 is CASSPGLLIGYYEQYF. As DNA, the CDR3 is TGTGCCAGCTCACCGGGACTCCTCATAGGGTACTACGAGCAGTACTTC.

The rearrangement links TRBV7-8 to TRBJ2-6; 8 bases are a match to TRBD1. Germline trimming cut 5 bases from V and 0 bases from J; bases unmatched to any gene: 6. Germline V gene data show CDR1 as SGHVS and CDR2 as FQNEAQ. CDR3 length: 17 amino acids. CDR3 protein: CASSAGTGFSGANVLTF. CDR3 sequence (DNA): TGTGCCAGCAGCGCCGGGACAGGATTCTCTGGGGCCAACGTCCTGACTTTC.

The chain joins TRBV4-1 to TRBJ2-7, with 8 bases aligning to TRBD1. CDR1 is MGHRA, CDR2 YSYEKL, per germline. This CDR3 is built from 16 residues. V shed 4 bases, J shed 1 base, and the junction held 9 bases outside the gene matches. The CDR3 nucleotides are TGCGCCAGCAGCCCCCAACAGGGGGGAGGTTCCTACGAGCAGTACTTC. It yields the protein CASSPQQGGGSYEQYF.

Regarding this clone: In the same sample, other DNA sequences code for this CDR3. DNA of the CDR3: TGCGCCAGCAGCTTGGGAGGGGGCTCCTACGAGCAGTACTTC. Translation: CASSLGGGSYEQYF. The genes are TRBV5-1 and TRBJ2-7, with a tentative D call TRBD1 (6 bases). The V gene lost 0 bases and the J gene lost 0 bases, with 7 bases spanning the gap. Germline CDR1 SGHRS, CDR2 YFSETQ. CDR3 size: 14 residues.

This chain connects TRBV18 to TRBJ2-7; TRBD1 or TRBD2 may be the D gene (5 bases each). V shed 1 base and J shed 0 bases, with 10 bases lying between them. This CDR3 spans 15 amino acids. Germline V lookup: CDR1 KGHSH, CDR2 LQKENI. CDR3 in DNA: TGTGCCAGCTCACCACTTGGGGGAGTCTCCTACGAGCAGTACTTC. Translated, it gives CASSPLGGVSYEQYF. Together with reference TRBV18 and TRBJ2-7, the CDR3 gives the full variable domain: NAGVMQNPRHLVRRRGQEARLRCSPMKGHSHVYWYRQLPEEGLKFMVYLQKENIIDESGMPKERFSAEFPKEGPSILRIQQVVRGDSAAYFCASSPLGGVSYEQYFGPGTRLTVT.

The V and J genes are TRBV5-1 and TRBJ2-2, with 10 bases that match TRBD2. Trimming cost V 0 bases and J 5 bases; bases outside gene matches: 10. This CDR3 comprises 18 residues. Germline-derived CDR1 and CDR2 are SGHRS and YFSETQ. Here the CDR3 DNA reads TGCGCCAGCAGCTTGGGGCCTAGCGGGAGCCCAGGGACCGGGGAGCTGTTTTTT. It is translated as CASSLGPSGSPGTGELFF.

The J gene is TRBJ2-3, the V gene TRBV6-5, with a tentative D call TRBD2 (6 bases). Germline V gives CDR1 MNHEY, CDR2 SVGAGI. This CDR3 has 15 amino acids. Deletions cut 8 bases from V and 5 bases from J, with 20 bases between. CDR3 nucleotide sequence: TGTGCCAGCCAGTTCCGGAGGGTAGAGGGAGATACGCAGTATTTT. Its translation is CASQFRRVEGDTQYF.

The chain combines TRBV7-6 with TRBJ2-7, with 10 nucleotides matching TRBD2. V gave up 0 bases and J gave up 4 bases; unmatched junction bases: 9. Germline CDR1 is SGHVS and CDR2 is FNYEAQ. The CDR3 is 17 residues long. The CDR3 region has the DNA TGTGCCAGCAGCTTAGCGGGTCAGGGAGCGGGAGGGTACGAGCAGTACTTC. Its translation is CASSLAGQGAGGYEQYF.

The chain carries TRBV5-4 and TRBJ1-1, with D maybe TRBD1 (5 bases). The germline gives CDR1 SGHNT, CDR2 YYREEE (reference sequence). The germline V and J ends were trimmed by 2 bases and 5 bases, with 10 bases remaining between them. The CDR3 spans 13 residues. The CDR3 nucleotides are TGTGCCAGCAGCTTTTTGGGGGTGACTGAAGCTTTCTTT. Translating it yields CASSFLGVTEAFF.

The gene calls are TRBV9 and TRBJ2-1; TRBD1 matches at 10 bases. Germline CDR1 is SGDLS and CDR2 is YYNGEE. The CDR3 loop spans 15 amino acids. The V and J ends lost 0 bases and 3 bases, in that order; junction bases with no gene match: 0. CDR3 sequence: CASSVGDRGYNEQFF. The CDR3 DNA follows: TGTGCCAGCAGCGTAGGGGACAGGGGCTACAATGAGCAGTTCTTC.

The count of this clone is one. The chain is built from TRBV28 and TRBJ2-7; D ambiguous. The CDR3 sequence is 14 residues long. Trimming shortened V by 3 bases and J by 0 bases, and 9 bases separated the two germline ends. Germline V gives CDR1 MDHEN, CDR2 SYDVKM. CDR3 residues: CASSFPAGSYEQYF. CDR3 coding DNA: TGTGCCAGCAGTTTCCCAGCTGGCTCCTACGAGCAGTACTTC.

V gene TRBV14 combines with J gene TRBJ1-1; D is uncertain. The length of the CDR3 is 12 residues. Trimming stripped 1 base from V and 4 bases from J, with 4 bases between. CDR1 and CDR2 from the germline V gene are SGHDN and FVKESK. The CDR3 loop reads CASSQVGTEAFF. The CDR3 nucleotides are TGTGCCAGCAGCCAAGTGGGCACTGAAGCTTTCTTT.

This chain's CDR3 is CASSLRPGETQYF. As DNA, the CDR3 is TGTGCCAGCAGCTTACGCCCGGGGGAGACCCAGTACTTC. This chain links TRBV7-3 with TRBJ2-5, with D perhaps matching TRBD2 (5 bases). Germline V gives CDR1 SGHTA, CDR2 FQGTGA. The CDR3 loop spans 13 amino acids. V gave up 2 bases and J gave up 5 bases, with 9 bases separating them. Full variable domain (outside the CDR3, taken from reference TRBV7-3 and TRBJ2-5): GAGVSQTPSNKVTEKGKYVELRCDPISGHTALYWYRQSLGQGPEFLIYFQGTGAADDSGLPNDRFFAVRPEGSVSTLKIQRTERGDSAVYLCASSLRPGETQYFGPGTRLLVL.

This clone showed up just once. The chain recombines TRBV5-1 with TRBJ2-7, with 9 bases that match TRBD1. V shed 3 bases, J shed 0 bases, and the junction held 7 bases outside the gene matches. This CDR3 region has 16 residues. The germline CDR1 and CDR2 sequences are SGHRS and YFSETQ. In DNA form, the CDR3 reads TGCGCCAGCAGCTACACAGGGGGCCTCCCCTCCTACGAGCAGTACTTC. Translating it yields CASSYTGGLPSYEQYF.

In this sample, this clone turned up once. The V gene is TRBV11-2, the J gene TRBJ1-2, with D possibly matching TRBD1 (6 bases). V shed 4 bases and J shed 2 bases, with 11 bases lying between them. CDR3 length: 14 amino acids. The germline CDR1 and CDR2 sequences are SGHAT and FQNNGV. CDR3 protein: CASSYDRRNYGYTF. CDR3 in DNA: TGTGCCAGCAGCTACGACAGGAGGAACTATGGCTACACCTTC.

J is TRBJ2-1 and V is TRBV5-4; 8 nucleotides line up with TRBD2. Losses at the gene ends were 0 bases for V and 6 bases for J; bases not matched to a gene: 5. The CDR3 consists of 15 residues. Germline CDR1 reads SGHNT; CDR2 reads YYREEE (reference sequence). CDR3 amino acids: CASSLETGGGNEQFF. The DNA of the CDR3 is TGTGCCAGCAGCTTGGAGACGGGAGGGGGCAATGAGCAGTTCTTC.

The chain employs TRBV10-2 and TRBJ2-7; TRBD1 is a possible D gene (6 bases). Trimming took 7 bases from V and 1 from J, leaving 17 bases between them. The CDR3 contains 15 residues. CDR1 and CDR2 from the germline V gene are WSHSY and SAAADI. CDR3 region: CASKWGRGPSYEQYF. Here the CDR3 DNA reads TGCGCCAGCAAGTGGGGCAGGGGCCCTTCCTACGAGCAGTACTTC.

Written as DNA, the CDR3 is TGCGCCAGCAGCTTTAGGGGGATTAGGGATGAGCAGTTCTTC. Translation gives CASSFRGIRDEQFF. V usage is TRBV5-1 and J usage is TRBJ2-1; a possible D gene is TRBD1 (6 bases). Trimming took 2 bases from V and 8 from J, leaving 14 bases between them. CDR1 is SGHRS, CDR2 YFSETQ, per germline. This CDR3 is 14 amino acids long.

The chain employs TRBV30 and TRBJ2-7; 8 bases fit TRBD2. J was trimmed by 2 bases and V by 5 bases; bases with no gene match: 8. Germline V CDR1 and CDR2: GTSNPN, SVGIG (reference sequence). This CDR3 spans 14 amino acids. Here the CDR3 reads CAWDLAGTPYEQYF. DNA of the CDR3: TGTGCCTGGGACCTAGCGGGTACTCCCTACGAGCAGTACTTC.

This chain uses TRBV5-1 with TRBJ2-3; D gene uncertain. The CDR3 spans 15 residues. The germline V gene has CDR1 SGHRS and CDR2 YFSETQ. Trimming removed 2 bases from V and 1 base from J, with 11 bases in between. DNA of the CDR3: TGCGCCAGCAGCTTAACTACCGAACGCACAGATACGCAGTATTTT. Translated: CASSLTTERTDTQYF.